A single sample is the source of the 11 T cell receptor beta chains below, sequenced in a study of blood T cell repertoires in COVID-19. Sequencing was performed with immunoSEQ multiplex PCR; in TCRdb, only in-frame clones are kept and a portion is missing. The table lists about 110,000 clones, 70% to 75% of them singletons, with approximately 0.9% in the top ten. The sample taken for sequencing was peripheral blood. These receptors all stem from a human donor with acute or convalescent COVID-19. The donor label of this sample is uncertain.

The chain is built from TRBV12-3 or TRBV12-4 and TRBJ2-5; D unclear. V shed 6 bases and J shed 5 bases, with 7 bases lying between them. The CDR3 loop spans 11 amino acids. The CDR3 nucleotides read TGTGCCAGCAGGATAGATGAGACCCAGTACTTC. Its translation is CASRIDETQYF.

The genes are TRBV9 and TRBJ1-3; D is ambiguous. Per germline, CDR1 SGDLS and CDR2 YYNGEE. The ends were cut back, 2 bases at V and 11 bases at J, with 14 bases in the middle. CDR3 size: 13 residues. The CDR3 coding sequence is TGTGCCAGCAGCGTTGACACGGGAAGCGCCATATATTTT. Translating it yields CASSVDTGSAIYF. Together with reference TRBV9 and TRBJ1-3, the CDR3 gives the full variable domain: DSGVTQTPKHLITATGQRVTLRCSPRSGDLSVYWYQQSLDQGLQFLIQYYNGEERAKGNILERFSAQQFPDLHSELNLSSLELGDSALYFCASSVDTGSAIYFGEGSWLTVV.

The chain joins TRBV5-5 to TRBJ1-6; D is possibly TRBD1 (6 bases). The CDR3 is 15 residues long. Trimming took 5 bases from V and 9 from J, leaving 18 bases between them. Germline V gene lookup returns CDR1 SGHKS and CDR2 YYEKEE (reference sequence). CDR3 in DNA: TGTGCCAGCAGACCCACAGGGATCGTTGTTTCACCCCTCCACTTT. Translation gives CASRPTGIVVSPLHF.

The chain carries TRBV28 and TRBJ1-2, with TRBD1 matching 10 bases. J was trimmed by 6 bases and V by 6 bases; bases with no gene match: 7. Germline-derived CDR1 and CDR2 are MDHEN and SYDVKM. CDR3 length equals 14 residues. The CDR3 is CASRSPGQGNGYTF. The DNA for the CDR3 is TGTGCCAGCAGATCTCCGGGACAGGGGAATGGCTACACCTTC.

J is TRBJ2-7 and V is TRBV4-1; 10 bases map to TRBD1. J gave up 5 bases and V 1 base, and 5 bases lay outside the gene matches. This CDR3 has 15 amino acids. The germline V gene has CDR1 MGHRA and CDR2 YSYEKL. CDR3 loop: CASSQADRGPDEQYF. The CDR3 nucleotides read TGCGCCAGCAGCCAAGCTGACAGGGGGCCTGACGAGCAGTACTTC.

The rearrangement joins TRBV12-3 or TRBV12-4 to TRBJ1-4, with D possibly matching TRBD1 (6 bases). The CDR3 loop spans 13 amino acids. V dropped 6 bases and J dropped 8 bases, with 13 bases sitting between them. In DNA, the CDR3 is TGTGCCAGCAGCACAGTAGGGGGAGAAAAACTGTTTTTT. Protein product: CASSTVGGEKLFF.

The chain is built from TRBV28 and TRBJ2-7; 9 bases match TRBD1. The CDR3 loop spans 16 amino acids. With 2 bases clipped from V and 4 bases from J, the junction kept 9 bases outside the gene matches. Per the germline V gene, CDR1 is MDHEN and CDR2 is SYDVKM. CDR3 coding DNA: TGTGCCAGCAGTTTAGTGACAGGGGGAAGGGTGTACGAGCAGTACGTC. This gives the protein CASSLVTGGRVYEQYV.

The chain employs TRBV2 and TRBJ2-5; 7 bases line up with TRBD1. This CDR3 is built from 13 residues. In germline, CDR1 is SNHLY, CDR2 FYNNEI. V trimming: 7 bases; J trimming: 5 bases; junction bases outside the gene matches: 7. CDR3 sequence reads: CASKRGPLETQYF. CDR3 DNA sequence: TGTGCCAGCAAAAGGGGGCCGTTGGAGACCCAGTACTTC. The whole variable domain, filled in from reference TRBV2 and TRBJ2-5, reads EPEVTQTPSHQVTQMGQEVILRCVPISNHLYFYWYRQILGQKVEFLVSFYNNEISEKSEIFDDQFSVERPDGSNFTLKIRSTKLEDSAMYFCASKRGPLETQYFGPGTRLLVL.

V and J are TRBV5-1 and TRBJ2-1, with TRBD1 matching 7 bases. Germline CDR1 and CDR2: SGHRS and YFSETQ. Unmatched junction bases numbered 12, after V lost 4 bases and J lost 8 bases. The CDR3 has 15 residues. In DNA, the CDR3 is TGCGCCAGCAGCAAGGGACAGCCGGGGAGTGATGAGCAGTTCTTC. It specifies CASSKGQPGSDEQFF.

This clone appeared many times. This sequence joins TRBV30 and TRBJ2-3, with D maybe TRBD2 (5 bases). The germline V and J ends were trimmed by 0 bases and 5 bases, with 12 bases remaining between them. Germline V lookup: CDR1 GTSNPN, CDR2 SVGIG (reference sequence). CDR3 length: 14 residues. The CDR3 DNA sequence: TGTGCCTGGAGTGTACAACTCCGGGAAGATACGCAGTATTTT. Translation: CAWSVQLREDTQYF.

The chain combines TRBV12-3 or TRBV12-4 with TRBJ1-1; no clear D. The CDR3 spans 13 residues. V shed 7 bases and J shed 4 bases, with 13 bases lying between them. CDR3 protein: CASKTRRGTEAFF. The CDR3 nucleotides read TGTGCCAGCAAAACCAGGCGGGGCACTGAAGCTTTCTTT.